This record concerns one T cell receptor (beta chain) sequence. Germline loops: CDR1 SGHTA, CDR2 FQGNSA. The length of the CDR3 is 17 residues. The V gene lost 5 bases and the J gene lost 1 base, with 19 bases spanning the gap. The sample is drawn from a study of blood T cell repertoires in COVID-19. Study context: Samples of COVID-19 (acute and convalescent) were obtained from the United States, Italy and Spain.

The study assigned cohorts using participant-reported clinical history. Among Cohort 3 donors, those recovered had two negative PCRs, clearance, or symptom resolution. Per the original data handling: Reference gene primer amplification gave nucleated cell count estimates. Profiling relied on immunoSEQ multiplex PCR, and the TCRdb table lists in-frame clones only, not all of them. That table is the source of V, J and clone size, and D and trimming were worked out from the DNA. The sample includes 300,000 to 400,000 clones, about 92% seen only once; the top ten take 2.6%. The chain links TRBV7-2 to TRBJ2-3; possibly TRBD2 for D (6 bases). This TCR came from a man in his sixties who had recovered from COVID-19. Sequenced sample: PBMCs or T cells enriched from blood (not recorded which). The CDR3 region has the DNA TGTGCCAGCAGCCCTCGCCGGGGGTCAAATGGCACAGATACGCAGTATTTT. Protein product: CASSPRRGSNGTDTQYF.